What follows are 27 T cell receptor beta chains derived from one specimen sequenced in a study of shared clonotypes between healthy human individuals. Sequenced by immunoSEQ multiplex PCR; TCRdb stores in-frame clones only, minus some. This table holds more than 2 million clones, 85% to 95% found once. Sequencing was performed on naive CD4+ T cells sorted from blood. The subset here: CD45RA+ positively selected. All receptors derive from a man aged 18 to 30 in good health.

The chain combines TRBV6-5 with TRBJ2-7, with D possibly TRBD1 on 5 matching bases. V lost 0 bases, J lost 3 bases, and 12 bases lay in between. The CDR3 loop spans 15 amino acids. From germline, CDR1 is MNHEY and CDR2 SVGAGI. The CDR3 nucleotides read TGTGCCAGCAGTTACTCGAAGGGGAAGTTCTACGAGCAGTACTTC. Protein: CASSYSKGKFYEQYF.

The chain carries TRBV19 and TRBJ2-2, with D maybe TRBD2 (6 bases). Germline V gives CDR1 LNHDA, CDR2 SQIVND (reference sequence). V dropped 5 bases and J dropped 4 bases, with 17 bases sitting between them. The CDR3 runs to 16 residues. The CDR3 DNA sequence: TGTGCCAGTAGTTTACAACCGGGACTGAGCACCGGGGAGCTGTTTTTT. Translated, it gives CASSLQPGLSTGELFF.

The rearrangement joins TRBV11-2 to TRBJ1-6; D gene unclear. Germline CDR1 is SGHAT and CDR2 is FQNNGV. The CDR3 spans 14 residues. V was clipped by 0 bases and J by 10 bases, with 10 bases between them. For the CDR3, the DNA is TGTGCCAGCAGCTTAGAGTTCTGGGAGTCACCCCTCCACTTT. Translated: CASSLEFWESPLHF.

The V call is TRBV6-1, the J call TRBJ2-7; no firm D call. Germline CDR1 and CDR2: MNHNS and SASEGT. Between the trimmed V and J ends, which lost 3 bases and 12 bases, there was a span of 12 bases. There are 11 residues in the CDR3. The CDR3 DNA reads TGTGCCAGCAGTGAGTGGGGTGCCGGGTACTTC. This codes for CASSEWGAGYF.

The chain combines TRBV7-9 with TRBJ2-2; a possible D gene is TRBD2 (5 bases). The CDR3 totals 15 residues. V lost 5 bases to trimming and J lost 5 bases, with 15 bases between them. The V gene's germline CDR1 is SEHNR and CDR2 FQNEAQ (reference sequence). DNA for the CDR3: TGTGCCAGCAGCCTGGACTTTCCCAGGACCGGGGAGCTGTTTTTT. It is translated as CASSLDFPRTGELFF.

The rearrangement links TRBV28 to TRBJ2-7; D might be TRBD2 (5 bases). V shed 7 bases and J shed 2 bases, with 15 bases lying between them. This CDR3 has 14 amino acids. Germline CDR1 is MDHEN and CDR2 is SYDVKM. The CDR3 bases are TGTGCCAGCACCCGTGAGGGCCGTCCCTACGAGCAGTACTTC. Its translation: CASTREGRPYEQYF.

The chain employs TRBV6-5 and TRBJ2-1; D gene unclear. This CDR3 spans 15 amino acids. Trimming stripped 3 bases from V and 2 bases from J, with 11 bases between. Germline V CDR1 and CDR2: MNHEY, SVGAGI. CDR3 region: CASSYDRQAYNEQFF. CDR3 bases: TGTGCCAGCAGTTATGATAGGCAAGCCTACAATGAGCAGTTCTTC.

The V call is TRBV28, the J call TRBJ1-2; 9 bases align to TRBD1. V gave up 2 bases and J gave up 5 bases; unmatched junction bases: 9. Germline CDR1 MDHEN, CDR2 SYDVKM. The CDR3 is made up of 16 amino acids. The CDR3 loop is CASSLQGQGYGYGYTF. The CDR3 DNA is TGTGCCAGCAGTTTACAGGGACAGGGTTACGGGTATGGCTACACCTTC.

The genes are TRBV6-1 and TRBJ1-5, with D perhaps TRBD1 (6 bases). This CDR3 has 16 amino acids. Germline V CDR1 and CDR2: MNHNS, SASEGT. Between the trimmed V and J ends, which lost 3 bases and 3 bases, there was a span of 15 bases. Here the CDR3 DNA reads TGTGCCAGCAGTGACCAGCTACAGGGTATCAATCAGCCCCAGCATTTT. Translation: CASSDQLQGINQPQHF.

About this clone itself: Other DNA variants within this sample encode the same CDR3. This rearrangement joins TRBV7-9 to TRBJ1-3; D is perhaps TRBD1 (6 bases). CDR1 is SEHNR and CDR2 is FQNEAQ in the germline V gene (reference sequence). V lost 3 bases and J lost 3, with 6 bases in between. This CDR3 spans 13 amino acids. The CDR3 spells CASSLDSGNTIYF. In DNA, the CDR3 is TGTGCCAGCAGCTTGGACAGTGGAAACACCATATATTTT.

The rearrangement joins TRBV2 to TRBJ1-2; unclear D gene. This CDR3 spans 13 amino acids. The germline V and J ends were trimmed by 7 bases and 3 bases, with 12 bases remaining between them. Germline V lookup: CDR1 SNHLY, CDR2 FYNNEI. CDR3 protein: CASNLVRDYGYTF. The CDR3 DNA sequence: TGTGCCAGCAATTTGGTTCGGGACTATGGCTACACCTTC.

V and J are TRBV4-2 and TRBJ2-7; maybe TRBD1 (6 bases). Germline CDR1 is LGHNA and CDR2 is YNFKEQ. This CDR3 spans 15 amino acids. The V end lost 1 base, the J end lost 0 bases, and 10 bases lay between the germline ends. As DNA, the CDR3 is TGTGCCAGCAGCCAAGCCGAGGACAGCTCCTACGAGCAGTACTTC. Residues: CASSQAEDSSYEQYF.

The chain links TRBV5-5 to TRBJ2-7; the D gene is possibly TRBD2 (6 bases). Trimming cost V 0 bases and J 0 bases, with 10 bases left between them. Germline V gene sequence: CDR1 SGHKS, CDR2 YYEKEE (reference sequence). CDR3 length: 15 residues. The CDR3 sequence is CASSLERTTSYEQYF. The CDR3 DNA reads TGTGCCAGCAGCTTGGAAAGGACTACCTCCTACGAGCAGTACTTC. Supplemented by reference TRBV5-5 and TRBJ2-7, the full variable domain reads DAGVTQSPTHLIKTRGQQVTLRCSPISGHKSVSWYQQVLGQGPQFIFQYYEKEERGRGNFPDRFSARQFPNYSSELNVNALLLGDSALYLCASSLERTTSYEQYFGPGTRLTVT.

The V and J genes are TRBV9 and TRBJ2-7; D may be TRBD1 or TRBD2 (5 bases each). The V gene's germline CDR1 is SGDLS and CDR2 YYNGEE. The CDR3 is 15 amino acids. V was shortened by 0 bases and J by 4 bases, with 14 bases between the two germline ends. The CDR3 region has the DNA TGTGCCAGCAGCGTAGGGGGCAGCGGACCTTACGAGCAGTACTTC. It specifies CASSVGGSGPYEQYF.

The chain links TRBV18 to TRBJ2-2, with 11 bases matching TRBD2. Germline V gives CDR1 KGHSH, CDR2 LQKENI. Trimming took 2 bases from V and 1 from J; bases not matched to a gene: 3. This CDR3 spans 17 amino acids. The CDR3 spells CASSPVGLAGNTGELFF. The DNA of the CDR3 is TGTGCCAGCTCACCAGTAGGACTAGCGGGGAACACCGGGGAGCTGTTTTTT.

V is TRBV19 and J is TRBJ2-7, with D perhaps TRBD2 (5 bases). Germline CDR1 is LNHDA and CDR2 is SQIVND (reference sequence). The CDR3 sequence is 14 residues long. V was clipped by 4 bases and J by 3 bases, with 13 bases between them. The CDR3 nucleotides are TGTGCCAGTAGTACCCCCGGGGTTAGCTACGAGCAGTACTTC. Its translation: CASSTPGVSYEQYF.

The chain has TRBV7-9 and TRBJ1-4; D not resolved. Trimming cost V 3 bases and J 3 bases, with 20 bases left between them. Germline lookup yields CDR1 SEHNR and CDR2 FQNEAQ (reference sequence). The CDR3 has 18 amino acids. The CDR3 sequence: CASSFPIFVGSPNEKLFF. The CDR3 DNA reads as TGTGCCAGCAGCTTCCCGATATTTGTGGGCAGTCCTAATGAAAAACTGTTTTTT. Full variable domain (outside the CDR3, taken from reference TRBV7-9 and TRBJ1-4): DTGVSQNPRHKITKRGQNVTFRCDPISEHNRLYWYRQTLGQGPEFLTYFQNEAQLEKSRLLSDRFSAERPKGSFSTLEIQRTEQGDSAMYLCASSFPIFVGSPNEKLFFGSGTQLSVL.

The rearrangement links TRBV5-6 to TRBJ2-2; 10 positions match TRBD2. The junction had 9 bases not matched to a gene; V was cut back by 4 bases and J by 6 bases. The CDR3 covers 16 residues. Germline V gene data show CDR1 as SGHDT and CDR2 as YYEEEE. CDR3 in DNA: TGTGCCAGCAGCCAAGCTAACCTAGCGGGGGCCGGGGAGCTGTTTTTT. This gives the protein CASSQANLAGAGELFF.

The chain links TRBV27 to TRBJ1-1; the D gene is possibly TRBD1 (6 bases). The CDR3 totals 14 residues. Trimming removed 5 bases at V and 0 bases at J, with 10 bases between. The germline gives CDR1 MNHEY, CDR2 SMNVEV (reference sequence). The CDR3 loop is CASSRRGLNTEAFF. CDR3 DNA sequence: TGTGCCAGCAGTCGCAGGGGCCTGAACACTGAAGCTTTCTTT.

V usage is TRBV5-6 and J usage is TRBJ1-2, with D perhaps matching TRBD1 (6 bases). The V and J ends lost 4 bases and 9 bases respectively, with 19 bases between them. CDR1 is SGHDT, CDR2 YYEEEE, per germline. The CDR3 is 14 residues long. CDR3 region: CASSPYLGGTSYTF. The CDR3 nucleotides are TGTGCCAGCAGCCCCTATTTGGGGGGCACTAGCTACACCTTC. Looking up the rest from reference TRBV5-6 and TRBJ1-2 gives the full variable domain: DAGVTQSPTHLIKTRGQQVTLRCSPKSGHDTVSWYQQALGQGPQFIFQYYEEEERQRGNFPDRFSGHQFPNYSSELNVNALLLGDSALYLCASSPYLGGTSYTFGSGTRLTVV.

This clone was observed a single time. V is TRBV27 and J is TRBJ2-3; 15 bases are shared with TRBD2. This CDR3 spans 20 amino acids. V gave up 7 bases and J gave up 3 bases; unmatched junction bases: 17. The germline V gene encodes CDR1 MNHEY and CDR2 SMNVEV (reference sequence). Written as DNA, the CDR3 is TGTGCCAGCAACCCGATGGGACTAGCGGGGGGACCTCGTCGTACAGATACGCAGTATTTT. Protein product: CASNPMGLAGGPRRTDTQYF.

V usage is TRBV5-1 and J usage is TRBJ2-3, with 13 positions matching TRBD2. CDR1 is SGHRS and CDR2 is YFSETQ in the germline V gene. CDR3 length: 16 amino acids. V was pared by 4 bases and J by 1 base, with 3 bases of the junction left unmatched. CDR3 bases: TGCGCCAGCAGCGAACTAGCGGGAGGGGGCACAGATACGCAGTATTTT. Amino acid sequence: CASSELAGGGTDTQYF.

V is TRBV10-1 and J is TRBJ2-1; 12 bases map to TRBD2. Germline loops: CDR1 WNHNN, CDR2 SYGVQD (reference sequence). V dropped 2 bases and J dropped 7; count of bases not matched to a gene: 3. The CDR3 is 15 residues long. CDR3: CASSEHLAGGNEQFF. The CDR3, as DNA: TGCGCCAGCAGTGAGCATCTAGCGGGGGGGAATGAGCAGTTCTTC.

V is TRBV30 and J is TRBJ1-2, with TRBD1 identical over 9 bases. The junction had 14 bases not matched to a gene; V was cut back by 3 bases and J by 0 bases. The CDR3 sequence is 18 residues long. Germline V lookup: CDR1 GTSNPN, CDR2 SVGIG (reference sequence). The CDR3 region is CAWRYRQGQGSSNYGYTF. The CDR3 bases are TGTGCCTGGAGGTATCGACAGGGACAGGGAAGCTCTAACTATGGCTACACCTTC.

The chain employs TRBV20-1 and TRBJ2-3, with D uncertain. This CDR3 has 10 residues. CDR1 and CDR2 (germline): DFQATT, SNEGSKA (reference sequence). Trimming removed 3 bases from V and 9 bases from J, with 7 bases in between. CDR3 bases: TGCAGTGCTAGTATGGAGACGCAGTATTTT. The encoded protein is CSASMETQYF.

This chain joins TRBV10-1 and TRBJ2-4; 9 bases are a match to TRBD1. The CDR3 length is 18 residues. V lost 7 bases and J lost 0; bases outside the gene matches: 13. CDR1 and CDR2 from the germline V gene are WNHNN and SYGVQD (reference sequence). CDR3 DNA: TGCGCCAGCAAATCCGGGACAGGGCATCCTTTAGCCAAAAACATTCAGTACTTC. This codes for CASKSGTGHPLAKNIQYF.

This chain links TRBV5-4 with TRBJ2-1, with unresolved D. The CDR3 extends over 12 amino acids. The germline gives CDR1 SGHNT, CDR2 YYREEE (reference sequence). V dropped 4 bases and J dropped 6 bases, with 8 bases sitting between them. The CDR3 coding sequence is TGTGCCAGCAGCCCAAGAGTCAATGAGCAGTTCTTC. Encoded protein: CASSPRVNEQFF.